This TCR beta chain is drawn from a study of T-cell memory formation after mild COVID-19. The germline V gene has CDR1 DFQATT and CDR2 SNEGSKA (reference sequence). The ends were cut back, 0 bases at V and 2 bases at J, with 5 bases in the middle. The CDR3 extends over 13 amino acids. TCRdb used MiXCR to reprocess the 5' RACE reads, holding one entry per CDR3 protein. The table has under 700,000 distinct CDR3 sequences, roughly 22% seen once. The sample was PBMCs or a T cell subset sorted from them (not recorded which). The genes are TRBV20-1 and TRBJ1-3; D remains unclear. The source of this sequence is an adult woman who had mild COVID-19 (a few samples of this study predate the infection). Cell type and time point are not known. The chain's CDR3 is CSARDPTGNTIYF. As DNA, the CDR3 is TGCAGTGCTAGAGATCCTACTGGAAACACCATATATTTT.